This T cell receptor (beta chain) is drawn from a study of beta chain features in type 1 diabetes. Notes on the study in general: Across all four CD4+ subsets, people with type 1 diabetes showed modestly shorter TCRB CDR3s. The study found that naive, central memory and Treg TCRB repertoires appeared more similar in patients than in healthy donors. In type 1 diabetes patients, VDJ junctions had fewer insertions; deletions at these junctions were more frequent.

V shed 6 bases, J shed 9 bases, and the junction held 11 bases outside the gene matches. This CDR3 is 16 amino acids long. Germline loops: CDR1 KGHSH, CDR2 LQKENI. The sequenced template was cDNA made from the entire isolated RNA. The assay was immunoSEQ multiplex PCR, and TCRdb's table has in-frame clones only and misses some. The data hold 600,000 or so clones, with 11% to 15% observed a single time. This clone was counted between two and nine times. The antigen remains undetermined. The TCR sequence derives from a man aged 18 to 30 with type 1 diabetes. The rearrangement joins TRBV18 to TRBJ2-1; 13 nucleotides align to TRBD2. Input material: naive CD4+ T cells from blood. The CDR3 spells CASSPGTSGNFGEQFF. CDR3 sequence (DNA): TGTGCCAGCTCCCCCGGGACTAGCGGGAACTTTGGTGAGCAGTTCTTC. Full variable domain (outside the CDR3, taken from reference TRBV18 and TRBJ2-1): NAGVMQNPRHLVRRRGQEARLRCSPMKGHSHVYWYRQLPEEGLKFMVYLQKENIIDESGMPKERFSAEFPKEGPSILRIQQVVRGDSAAYFCASSPGTSGNFGEQFFGPGTRLTVL.